Following are 17 T cell receptor beta chains from one sample sequenced in a study of CD8+CD57+ T cells in acquired aplastic anemia. CDR3 and TCR beta VDJ profiling relied on genomic DNA as the template. TCRdb re-analysed the reads in MiXCR, keeping a single row per CDR3 protein. The data show around 170,000 distinct CDR3 sequences, around 60% seen once. The sequencing input was sorted CD4+, CD8+, or CD8+CD57+ T cells (not recorded which) from PBMCs. The receptors were gathered from a human donor in good health.

This clonotype was seen more than once but under ten times. V and J are TRBV29-1 and TRBJ2-1; D gene uncertain. Trimming stripped 4 bases from V and 2 bases from J, with 12 bases between. This CDR3 is built from 14 residues. Germline lookup yields CDR1 SQVTM and CDR2 ANQGSEA. The CDR3 here is CSVVRTATYNEQFF. The DNA for the CDR3 is TGCAGCGTTGTGAGGACGGCAACCTACAATGAGCAGTTCTTC.

The genes are TRBV7-2 and TRBJ2-7; 10 nucleotides match TRBD2. From germline, CDR1 is SGHTA and CDR2 FQGNSA. Trimming at V came to 1 base and at J to 6 bases, leaving 3 bases not matched to a gene. The CDR3 is made up of 14 amino acids. The CDR3 here is CASSLVAGGSEQYF. The CDR3 bases are TGTGCCAGCAGCTTAGTAGCGGGAGGAAGCGAGCAGTACTTC.

CDR3 bases: TGCAGTGCTAGGCCCTCCGGCCGAGGAGAGACCCAGTACTTC. Protein sequence: CSARPSGRGETQYF. J is TRBJ2-5 and V is TRBV20-1; D is undetermined. From germline, CDR1 is DFQATT and CDR2 SNEGSKA (reference sequence). V was cut by 3 bases and J by 4 bases, with 15 bases left in between. The CDR3 covers 14 residues.

This clonotype was seen only a few times. CDR3 nucleotides: TGTGCCAGCAGCTTAGACTCAAACTATGGCTACACCTTC. Its translation is CASSLDSNYGYTF. The chain carries TRBV7-9 and TRBJ1-2; D not certain. The CDR3 spans 13 residues. Germline V lookup: CDR1 SEHNR, CDR2 FQNEAQ (reference sequence). Trimming stripped 1 base from V and 2 bases from J, with 5 bases between.

This clonotype has a single count. The rearrangement links TRBV7-3 to TRBJ2-2; 7 bases fit TRBD2. The CDR3 is made up of 16 amino acids. Unmatched junction bases numbered 11, after V lost 5 bases and J lost 5 bases. CDR1 and CDR2 from the germline V gene are SGHTA and FQGTGA. CDR3 sequence: CASSPGTTPGTGELFF. The CDR3 DNA follows: TGTGCCAGCAGCCCCGGGACTACCCCGGGGACCGGGGAGCTGTTTTTT.

The V call is TRBV15, the J call TRBJ1-1; possibly TRBD1 for D (5 bases). The ends were cut back, 0 bases at V and 2 bases at J, with 10 bases in the middle. This CDR3 comprises 15 residues. Germline lookup yields CDR1 LNHNV and CDR2 YYDKDF (reference sequence). Written as DNA, the CDR3 is TGTGCCACCAGCAGAGAGGGGGGAGTTAACACTGAAGCTTTCTTT. Residues: CATSREGGVNTEAFF.

This clonotype has at least ten counts. V usage is TRBV19 and J usage is TRBJ1-1; D is perhaps TRBD1 (5 bases). The CDR3 loop spans 15 amino acids. Trimming took 5 bases from V and 1 from J, leaving 14 bases between them. The germline V gene encodes CDR1 LNHDA and CDR2 SQIVND (reference sequence). CDR3 nucleotide sequence: TGTGCCAGTAGTTTAGCCGGGACGGCGAACACTGAAGCTTTCTTT. This sequence encodes CASSLAGTANTEAFF.

The chain couples TRBV7-2 to TRBJ2-7; 12 bases line up with TRBD2. Per germline, CDR1 SGHTA and CDR2 FQGNSA. J lost 3 bases, V lost 5 bases, and 5 bases had no gene match. The CDR3 contains 15 residues. The CDR3 spells CASSIRLAGDYEQYF. CDR3 coding DNA: TGTGCCAGCAGCATAAGACTAGCGGGAGACTACGAGCAGTACTTC.

This chain connects TRBV7-2 to TRBJ2-1; 9 bases map to TRBD2. The CDR3 totals 15 residues. V lost 3 bases and J lost 7; bases outside the gene matches: 7. From germline, CDR1 is SGHTA and CDR2 FQGNSA. The CDR3 DNA follows: TGTGCCAGCAGCTTTAGCGGGAGCGGTTATAATGAGCAGTTCTTC. This sequence encodes CASSFSGSGYNEQFF.

There are many counts of this clonotype. The V call is TRBV7-6, the J call TRBJ2-3; TRBD2 agrees at 13 bases. The CDR3 loop spans 17 amino acids. Germline assignment: CDR1 SGHVS and CDR2 FNYEAQ. After removal of 0 bases from V and 1 base from J, the junction contained 1 base not matched to a gene. The CDR3 DNA reads as TGTGCCAGCAGCTTAGCCGGGACTAGCGGGGGCACAGATACGCAGTATTTT. Translating it yields CASSLAGTSGGTDTQYF.

In the case of this clonotype: One end of the junction is discordant with germline, which a read error may explain. This sequence joins TRBV6-5 and TRBJ1-1, with 9 bases aligning to TRBD1. The CDR3 totals 15 residues. The germline gives CDR1 MNHEY, CDR2 SVGAGI. Written as DNA, the CDR3 is TGTGCCATCAGTGGGAGACAGGGGGACGGCACTGAAGCTTTCTTT. Protein product: CAISGRQGDGTEAFF.

CDR3 bases: TGTGCCAGCAGCTGGGGACAGTTGGGCGGAACACCCCTCCACTTT. Its translation: CASSWGQLGGTPLHF. The chain combines TRBV7-6 with TRBJ1-6; 7 positions match TRBD1. Germline V gene sequence: CDR1 SGHVS, CDR2 FNYEAQ. The trim removed 4 bases at V and 11 bases at J, leaving 11 bases unmatched. This CDR3 spans 15 amino acids.

The rearrangement links TRBV2 to TRBJ2-5, with 11 bases fitting TRBD2. The V gene end was trimmed by 4 bases and the J gene end by 5 bases; junction bases not matched to a gene: 6. CDR3 length: 15 amino acids. Germline V lookup: CDR1 SNHLY, CDR2 FYNNEI. CDR3 DNA: TGTGCCAGCAGTGCCATAGCGGGGGGGCATGAGACCCAGTACTTC. This encodes CASSAIAGGHETQYF.

V is TRBV20-1 and J is TRBJ2-5; 7 bases line up with TRBD1. Germline CDR1 and CDR2: DFQATT and SNEGSKA (reference sequence). The length of the CDR3 is 12 residues. CDR3 bases: TGCAGCACTCGGACAGGCCAAGAGACCCAGTACTTC. This encodes CSTRTGQETQYF.

The chain recombines TRBV9 with TRBJ1-6; no firm D call. The CDR3 spans 14 residues. Germline CDR1 SGDLS, CDR2 YYNGEE. Trimming took 0 bases from V and 7 from J, leaving 8 bases between them. In DNA, the CDR3 is TGTGCCAGCAGCGTAGTGGGGAGGAATTCACCCCTCCACTTT. This translates into CASSVVGRNSPLHF.

The chain joins TRBV7-2 to TRBJ1-1, with TRBD1 as a possible D gene (5 bases). V lost 4 bases and J 1 base, leaving 10 bases between the germline ends. Germline CDR1 and CDR2: SGHTA and FQGNSA. The CDR3 covers 14 residues. The CDR3 region has the DNA TGTGCCAGCAGCTCAGACAGTGGGAACACTGAAGCTTTCTTT. Amino acid sequence: CASSSDSGNTEAFF.

This clonotype was detected many times. The rearrangement joins TRBV7-8 to TRBJ2-7; TRBD2 matches at 13 bases. With V trimmed by 5 bases and J by 5 bases, 6 bases remained unmatched. The CDR3 loop spans 15 amino acids. Germline assignment: CDR1 SGHVS and CDR2 FQNEAQ. The CDR3 reads CASSKTSGRADEQYF. Here the CDR3 DNA reads TGTGCCAGCAGCAAAACTAGCGGGAGGGCGGACGAGCAGTACTTC.